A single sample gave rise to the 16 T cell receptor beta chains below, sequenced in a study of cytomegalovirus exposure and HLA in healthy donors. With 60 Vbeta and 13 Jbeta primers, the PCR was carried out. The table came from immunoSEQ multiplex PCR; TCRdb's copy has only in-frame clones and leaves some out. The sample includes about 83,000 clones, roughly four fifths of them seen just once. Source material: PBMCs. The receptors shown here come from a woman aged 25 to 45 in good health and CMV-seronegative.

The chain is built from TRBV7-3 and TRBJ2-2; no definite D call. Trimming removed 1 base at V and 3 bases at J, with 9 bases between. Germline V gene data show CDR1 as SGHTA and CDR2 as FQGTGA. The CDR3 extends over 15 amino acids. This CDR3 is CASSLMGSYTGELFF. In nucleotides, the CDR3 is TGTGCCAGCAGCTTAATGGGCAGCTACACCGGGGAGCTGTTTTTT.

CDR3 in amino acids: CASSVGTGAQGTEAFF. DNA for the CDR3: TGTGCCAGCAGCGTAGGCACAGGGGCCCAGGGCACTGAAGCTTTCTTT. The chain combines TRBV9 with TRBJ1-1, with 7 bases aligning to TRBD1. The ends lost 0 bases at V and 4 bases at J; junction bases unmatched: 9. The CDR3 contains 16 residues. Per germline, CDR1 SGDLS and CDR2 YYNGEE.

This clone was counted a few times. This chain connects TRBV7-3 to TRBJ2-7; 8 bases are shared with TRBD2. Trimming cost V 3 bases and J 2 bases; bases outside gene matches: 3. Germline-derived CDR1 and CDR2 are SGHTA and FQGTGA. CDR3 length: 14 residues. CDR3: CASSFTSGTYEQYF. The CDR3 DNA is TGTGCCAGCAGCTTCACTAGCGGTACCTACGAGCAGTACTTC. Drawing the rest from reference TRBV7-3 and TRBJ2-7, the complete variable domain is GAGVSQTPSNKVTEKGKYVELRCDPISGHTALYWYRQSLGQGPEFLIYFQGTGAADDSGLPNDRFFAVRPEGSVSTLKIQRTERGDSAVYLCASSFTSGTYEQYFGPGTRLTVT.

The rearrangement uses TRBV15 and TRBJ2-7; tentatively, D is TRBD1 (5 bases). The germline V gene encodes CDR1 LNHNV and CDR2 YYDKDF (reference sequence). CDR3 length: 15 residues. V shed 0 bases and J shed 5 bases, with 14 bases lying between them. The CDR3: CATSRDRQGGNEQYF. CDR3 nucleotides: TGTGCCACCAGCAGAGATAGGCAGGGCGGCAACGAGCAGTACTTC. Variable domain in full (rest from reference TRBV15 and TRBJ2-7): DAMVIQNPRYQVTQFGKPVTLSCSQTLNHNVMYWYQQKSSQAPKLLFHYYDKDFNNEADTPDNFQSRRPNTSFCFLDIRSPGLGDTAMYLCATSRDRQGGNEQYFGPGTRLTVT.

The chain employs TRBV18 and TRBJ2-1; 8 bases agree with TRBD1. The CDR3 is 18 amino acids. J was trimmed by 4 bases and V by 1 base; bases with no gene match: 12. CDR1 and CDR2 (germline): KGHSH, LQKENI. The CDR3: CASSPLRQGATKYNEQFF. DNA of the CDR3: TGTGCCAGCTCACCACTTAGGCAGGGGGCTACGAAGTACAATGAGCAGTTCTTC.

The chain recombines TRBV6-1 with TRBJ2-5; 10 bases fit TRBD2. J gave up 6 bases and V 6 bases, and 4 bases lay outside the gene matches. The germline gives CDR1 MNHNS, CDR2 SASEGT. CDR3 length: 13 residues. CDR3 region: CASRTSGKQTQYF. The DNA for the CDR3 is TGTGCCAGCAGAACTAGCGGGAAACAGACCCAGTACTTC.

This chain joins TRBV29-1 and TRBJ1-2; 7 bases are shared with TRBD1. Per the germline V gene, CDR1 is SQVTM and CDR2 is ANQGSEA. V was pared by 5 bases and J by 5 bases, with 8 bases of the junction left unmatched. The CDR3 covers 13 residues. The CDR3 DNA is TGCAGCGTTATCTTCGACAGGGTTTATGGCTACACCTTC. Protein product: CSVIFDRVYGYTF.

The CDR3, as DNA: TGTGCCAGCAGCTTTTCCGGTAGCGGGAGGTCCCACGAGCAGTACTTC. This codes for CASSFSGSGRSHEQYF. The gene calls are TRBV5-4 and TRBJ2-7, with TRBD2 matching over 10 bases. CDR3 length equals 16 residues. Unmatched junction bases numbered 10, after V lost 2 bases and J lost 5 bases. From germline, CDR1 is SGHNT and CDR2 YYREEE (reference sequence).

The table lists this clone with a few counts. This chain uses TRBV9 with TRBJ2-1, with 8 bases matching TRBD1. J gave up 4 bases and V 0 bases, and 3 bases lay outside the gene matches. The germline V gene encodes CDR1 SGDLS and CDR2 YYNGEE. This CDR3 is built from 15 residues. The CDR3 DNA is TGTGCCAGCAGCGTAGTGGGGGACAGGTACAATGAGCAGTTCTTC. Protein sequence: CASSVVGDRYNEQFF.

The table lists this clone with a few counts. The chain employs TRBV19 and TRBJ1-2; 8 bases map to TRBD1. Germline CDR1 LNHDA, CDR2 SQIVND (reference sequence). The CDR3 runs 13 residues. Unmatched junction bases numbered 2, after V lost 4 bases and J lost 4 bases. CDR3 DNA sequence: TGTGCCAGTAGTACCACAGGGGGCTATGGCTACACCTTC. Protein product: CASSTTGGYGYTF. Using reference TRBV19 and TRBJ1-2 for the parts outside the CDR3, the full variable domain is DGGITQSPKYLFRKEGQNVTLSCEQNLNHDAMYWYRQDPGQGLRLIYYSQIVNDFQKGDIAEGYSVSREKKESFPLTVTSAQKNPTAFYLCASSTTGGYGYTFGSGTRLTVV.

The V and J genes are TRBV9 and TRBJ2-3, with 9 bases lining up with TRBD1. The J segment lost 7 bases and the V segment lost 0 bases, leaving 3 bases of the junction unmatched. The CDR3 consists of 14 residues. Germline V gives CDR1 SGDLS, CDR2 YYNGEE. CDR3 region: CASSVGTGVNTQYF. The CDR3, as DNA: TGTGCCAGCAGCGTAGGGACAGGGGTGAATACGCAGTATTTT.

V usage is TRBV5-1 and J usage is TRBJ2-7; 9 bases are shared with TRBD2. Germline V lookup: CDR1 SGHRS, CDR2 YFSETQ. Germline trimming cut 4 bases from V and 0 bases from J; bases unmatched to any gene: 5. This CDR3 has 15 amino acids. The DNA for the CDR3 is TGCGCCAGCAGCGGAGCGGGAGGTAACTCCTACGAGCAGTACTTC. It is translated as CASSGAGGNSYEQYF.

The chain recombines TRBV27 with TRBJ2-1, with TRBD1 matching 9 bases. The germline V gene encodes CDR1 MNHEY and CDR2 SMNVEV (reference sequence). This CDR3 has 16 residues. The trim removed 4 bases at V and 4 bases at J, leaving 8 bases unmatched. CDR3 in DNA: TGTGCCAGCAGTTCCCCAGACAGGGGGGCATACAATGAGCAGTTCTTC. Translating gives CASSSPDRGAYNEQFF.

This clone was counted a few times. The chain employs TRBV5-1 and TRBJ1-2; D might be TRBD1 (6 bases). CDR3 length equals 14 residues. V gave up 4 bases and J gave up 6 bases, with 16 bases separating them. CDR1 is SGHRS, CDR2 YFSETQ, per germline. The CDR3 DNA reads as TGCGCCAGCAGCCCCTCCCCAGGGGCGGATGGCTACACCTTC. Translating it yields CASSPSPGADGYTF.

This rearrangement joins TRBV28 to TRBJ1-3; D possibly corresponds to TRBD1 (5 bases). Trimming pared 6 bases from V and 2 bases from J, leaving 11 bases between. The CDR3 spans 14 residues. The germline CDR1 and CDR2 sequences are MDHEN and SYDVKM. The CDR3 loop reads CASSRQGAGNTIYF. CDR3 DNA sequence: TGTGCCAGCAGCCGTCAGGGTGCTGGAAACACCATATATTTT.

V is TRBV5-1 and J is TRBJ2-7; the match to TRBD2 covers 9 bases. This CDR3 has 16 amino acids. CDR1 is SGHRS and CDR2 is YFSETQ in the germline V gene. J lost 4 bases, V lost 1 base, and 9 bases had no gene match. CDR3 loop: CASSLSGGQGMYEQYF. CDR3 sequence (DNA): TGCGCCAGCAGCTTGAGCGGGGGGCAGGGTATGTACGAGCAGTACTTC.